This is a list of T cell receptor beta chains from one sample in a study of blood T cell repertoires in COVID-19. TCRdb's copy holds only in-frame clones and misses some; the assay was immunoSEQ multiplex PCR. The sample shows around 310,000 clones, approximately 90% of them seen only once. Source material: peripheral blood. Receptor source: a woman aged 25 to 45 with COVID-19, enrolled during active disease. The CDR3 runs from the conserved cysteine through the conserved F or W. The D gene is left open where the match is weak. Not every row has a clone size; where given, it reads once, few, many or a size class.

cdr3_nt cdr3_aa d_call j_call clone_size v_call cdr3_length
TGTGCCAGCAGTCACCACTCGACCAGGTACGAGCAGTACTTC CASSHHSTRYEQYF NA TRBJ2-7 NA TRBV5-4 14
TGTGCCATCAGTGAGTCTCTGGACAGCGACGAGCAGTACTTC CAISESLDSDEQYF NA TRBJ2-7 NA TRBV10-3 14
TGTGCCAGCAGGCGGGATTCCTACAATGAGCAGTTCTTC CASRRDSYNEQFF NA TRBJ2-1 few TRBV2 13
TGTGCCAGCAGTGTGGTCCAGGCGAAGCAGTACTTC CASSVVQAKQYF NA TRBJ2-7 NA TRBV2 12
TGTGGTACCGGGACTAGCGATCGGGGGGAGCTGTTTTTT CGTGTSDRGELFF TRBD2 TRBJ2-2 NA TRBV28 13
TGTGCCAGCAGCCCGGGACAAAACTACGAGCAGTACTTC CASSPGQNYEQYF NA TRBJ2-7 NA TRBV2 13
TGTGCCTGGAGTACAGGGCTGAGCTCCTACGAGCAGTACTTC CAWSTGLSSYEQYF NA TRBJ2-7 NA TRBV30 14
TGTGCCAGCAGCTTAGCAGGGGGCTTGAACACTGAAGCTTTCTTT CASSLAGGLNTEAFF TRBD1 TRBJ1-1 NA TRBV11-2 15
TGTGCCACCTCGGAGATTAGCGGGGTCTCCTACGAGCAGTACTTC CATSEISGVSYEQYF TRBD2 TRBJ2-7 NA TRBV10-3 15
TGTGCCAGCAGCCCCCAGGCTAGCGGGAATGAGCAGTTCTTC CASSPQASGNEQFF TRBD2 TRBJ2-1 NA TRBV5-4 14
TGTGCCAGCAGCCGGGACAGGATCGATTTTTCACCCCTCCACTTT CASSRDRIDFSPLHF TRBD1 TRBJ1-6 NA TRBV6-5 15
TGTGCCTGGAGTTTAGCGGGACGGGCCACTACGCAGTATTTT CAWSLAGRATTQYF TRBD2 TRBJ2-3 once TRBV30 14
TGTGCCAGCAGTCCGGACAGCCGGGAAGCTTTCTTT CASSPDSREAFF NA TRBJ1-1 NA TRBV2 12
TGCGCCAGCAGCTCGCAGCCTAGCGGGAGTAGTGCAGATACGCAGTATTTT CASSSQPSGSSADTQYF TRBD2 TRBJ2-3 NA TRBV5-1 17
TGTGCCAGCAGACAGGGAGACTATGGCTACACCTTC CASRQGDYGYTF NA TRBJ1-2 once TRBV3-1/TRBV3-2 12
TGTGCCAGCAGTGACTCTAGCACAGATACGCAGTATTTT CASSDSSTDTQYF NA TRBJ2-3 NA TRBV3-1/TRBV3-2 13
TGTGCCAGCAGCTCAGACGGGGTGCAGCAGTACTTC CASSSDGVQQYF NA TRBJ2-7 NA TRBV5-4 12
TGTGCCAGCAGCCTCCCTCCCCTCGGGGGAGGGGTCTACGAGCAGTACTTC CASSLPPLGGGVYEQYF TRBD2 TRBJ2-7 NA TRBV7-9 17
TGTGCCATCAGCCCGAAAGGACAGGCTAATAATTCACCCCTCCACTTT CAISPKGQANNSPLHF TRBD1 TRBJ1-6 NA TRBV10-3 16
TGTGCCAGCAGCTGGAGGCGGGTTCCCCCTTACAATGAGCAGTTCTTC CASSWRRVPPYNEQFF NA TRBJ2-1 NA TRBV5-6 16
TGTGCCAGCAGCGTAGCTCACGGGAGTCAGGCAGATACGCAGTATTTT CASSVAHGSQADTQYF NA TRBJ2-3 NA TRBV9 16
TGTGCCACCAGCATCCGACGGGACAATCAGCCCCAGCATTTT CATSIRRDNQPQHF NA TRBJ1-5 NA TRBV15 14
TGTGCCAGCAGCTTAGACAGGGGGCCTAATTCACCCCTCCACTTT CASSLDRGPNSPLHF TRBD1 TRBJ1-6 NA TRBV13 15
TGTGCTAGTGGCTCGACTCTAGAGTACAATGAGCAGTTCTTC CASGSTLEYNEQFF NA TRBJ2-1 NA TRBV12-5 14
TGTGCCAGCAGCTTAGCTAGCGGGAGCACCGGGGAGCTGTTTTTT CASSLASGSTGELFF TRBD2 TRBJ2-2 NA TRBV7-9 15
TGTGCCAGCAGTTTTCCGGGGACAGGGCATGAAAAACTGTTTTTT CASSFPGTGHEKLFF TRBD1 TRBJ1-4 NA TRBV28 15